These 18 T cell receptor beta chains were sequenced from one sample in a study of T cells after posttransplantation cyclophosphamide. Profiling relied on immunoSEQ multiplex PCR, and the TCRdb table lists in-frame clones only, not all of them. Of around 47,000 clones in the sample, roughly 92% were seen once. Sequencing input: PBMCs. The receptor source for this set is a woman in her 30s in good health and a related stem cell transplant donor.

The chain is built from TRBV7-9 and TRBJ2-2, with a tentative D call TRBD2 (5 bases). Germline CDR1 is SEHNR and CDR2 is FQNEAQ (reference sequence). Trimming took 2 bases from V and 0 from J, leaving 10 bases between them. This CDR3 is 16 amino acids long. The CDR3 loop is CASSLPGLANTGELFF. Here the CDR3 DNA reads TGTGCCAGCAGCTTACCCGGACTCGCGAACACCGGGGAGCTGTTTTTT.

The V call is TRBV10-3, the J call TRBJ2-1; 10 bases align to TRBD2. Germline V gives CDR1 ENHRY, CDR2 SYGVKD. This CDR3 contains 14 residues. J was trimmed by 9 bases and V by 7 bases; bases with no gene match: 9. The CDR3 protein is CAITGTSAQGEQFF. The CDR3 region has the DNA TGTGCCATCACCGGGACTAGCGCGCAGGGTGAGCAGTTCTTC.

J is TRBJ2-1 and V is TRBV7-3, with TRBD1 identical over 10 bases. V lost 6 bases, J lost 0 bases, and 2 bases stayed unmatched. The CDR3 length is 15 residues. From germline, CDR1 is SGHTA and CDR2 FQGTGA. The CDR3 loop is CASSRTGGSYNEQFF. In DNA form, the CDR3 reads TGTGCCAGCAGTCGGACAGGGGGCTCCTACAATGAGCAGTTCTTC.

The V and J genes are TRBV7-2 and TRBJ1-4; D not resolved. The V end was cut by 1 base, the J end by 13 bases, with 13 bases between. This CDR3 comprises 13 residues. Germline CDR1 SGHTA, CDR2 FQGNSA. CDR3 in DNA: TGTGCCAGCAGCTTAGGGGTCCAGAGGATACTGTTTTTT. Its protein is CASSLGVQRILFF.

V usage is TRBV7-9 and J usage is TRBJ2-1; D ambiguous. V was trimmed by 0 bases and J by 4 bases, leaving 4 bases between them. The CDR3 consists of 13 residues. From germline, CDR1 is SEHNR and CDR2 FQNEAQ (reference sequence). CDR3 nucleotide sequence: TGTGCCAGCAGCTTAGCCAGGTACAATGAGCAGTTCTTC. This encodes CASSLARYNEQFF. The variable domain in full, completed from reference TRBV7-9 and TRBJ2-1, reads DTGVSQNPRHKITKRGQNVTFRCDPISEHNRLYWYRQTLGQGPEFLTYFQNEAQLEKSRLLSDRFSAERPKGSFSTLEIQRTEQGDSAMYLCASSLARYNEQFFGPGTRLTVL.

The V call is TRBV4-1, the J call TRBJ1-2; 8 nucleotides agree with TRBD1. From germline, CDR1 is MGHRA and CDR2 YSYEKL. The CDR3 loop spans 17 amino acids. V shed 4 bases and J 1 base; nucleotides not matched to a gene: 11. CDR3 nucleotide sequence: TGCGCCAGCAGCCTAAGTCACCAGGGACAGGTTAACTATGGCTACACCTTC. As protein: CASSLSHQGQVNYGYTF.

This chain connects TRBV2 to TRBJ2-6; unclear D gene. CDR1 SNHLY and CDR2 FYNNEI come from the germline V gene. The CDR3 runs 15 residues. V was clipped by 3 bases and J by 2 bases, with 8 bases between them. CDR3 in amino acids: CASSEVQAGANVLTF. The CDR3 bases are TGTGCCAGCAGTGAGGTGCAGGCTGGGGCCAACGTCCTGACTTTC. Full variable domain (rest looked up from reference TRBV2 and TRBJ2-6): EPEVTQTPSHQVTQMGQEVILRCVPISNHLYFYWYRQILGQKVEFLVSFYNNEISEKSEIFDDQFSVERPDGSNFTLKIRSTKLEDSAMYFCASSEVQAGANVLTFGAGSRLTVL.

This clone appeared once. V gene TRBV12-5 combines with J gene TRBJ1-2; 9 bases line up with TRBD1. In germline, CDR1 is LGHNT, CDR2 FRNRAP. V shed 0 bases, J shed 6 bases, and the junction held 2 bases outside the gene matches. The CDR3 is made up of 14 amino acids. The CDR3 DNA reads as TGTGCTAGTGGTTTGGTACAGGGGGCACATGGCTACACCTTC. Its protein is CASGLVQGAHGYTF. The complete variable domain, with remaining parts taken from reference TRBV12-5 and TRBJ1-2, reads DARVTQTPRHKVTEMGQEVTMRCQPILGHNTVFWYRQTMMQGLELLAYFRNRAPLDDSGMPKDRFSAEMPDATLATLKIQPSEPRDSAVYFCASGLVQGAHGYTFGSGTRLTVV.

The chain joins TRBV2 to TRBJ1-5; no clear D. Trimming took 6 bases from V and 2 from J, leaving 11 bases between them. CDR1 and CDR2 from the germline V gene are SNHLY and FYNNEI. The CDR3 is made up of 14 amino acids. In DNA, the CDR3 is TGTGCCAGCAGGAAGAACGGAGGCAATCAGCCCCAGCATTTT. Translating it yields CASRKNGGNQPQHF.

This chain links TRBV18 with TRBJ1-2; tentatively, D is TRBD1 (6 bases). CDR3 length: 14 amino acids. V was pared by 3 bases and J by 4 bases, with 12 bases between. Germline V gene data show CDR1 as KGHSH and CDR2 as LQKENI. CDR3 loop: CASSPRDTTYGYTF. The CDR3 DNA sequence: TGTGCCAGCTCACCTCGGGACACCACCTATGGCTACACCTTC.

This chain connects TRBV5-6 to TRBJ1-2; D perhaps matches TRBD1 (5 bases). The V and J ends lost 3 bases and 3 bases respectively, with 12 bases between them. This CDR3 has 14 amino acids. Per germline, CDR1 SGHDT and CDR2 YYEEEE. CDR3 protein: CASSSQGRYYGYTF. The CDR3 nucleotides are TGTGCCAGCAGCTCGCAGGGTCGTTACTATGGCTACACCTTC. Complete variable domain (other parts from reference TRBV5-6 and TRBJ1-2): DAGVTQSPTHLIKTRGQQVTLRCSPKSGHDTVSWYQQALGQGPQFIFQYYEEEERQRGNFPDRFSGHQFPNYSSELNVNALLLGDSALYLCASSSQGRYYGYTFGSGTRLTVV.

The chain combines TRBV5-1 with TRBJ2-1; TRBD1 agrees at 8 bases. The length of the CDR3 is 16 residues. The V gene end was trimmed by 1 base and the J gene end by 1 base; junction bases not matched to a gene: 4. From germline, CDR1 is SGHRS and CDR2 YFSETQ. The CDR3 sequence: CASSLSGGASYNEQFF. The CDR3 DNA sequence: TGCGCCAGCAGCTTGTCAGGGGGCGCGTCCTACAATGAGCAGTTCTTC.

The rearrangement links TRBV27 to TRBJ2-3; 8 bases are shared with TRBD1. The germline CDR1 and CDR2 sequences are MNHEY and SMNVEV (reference sequence). The CDR3 sequence is 14 residues long. Unmatched junction bases numbered 4, after V lost 3 bases and J lost 5 bases. The chain's CDR3 is CASSLDRDGDTQYF. In nucleotides, the CDR3 is TGTGCCAGCAGTTTGGACAGGGACGGAGATACGCAGTATTTT.

The V gene is TRBV11-3, the J gene TRBJ2-1, with D possibly TRBD2 on 7 matching bases. The V end was cut by 1 base, the J end by 6 bases, with 16 bases between. The CDR3 is 16 residues long. Germline CDR1 SGHNT, CDR2 YENEEA. The CDR3 protein is CASSLGLRGGRNEQFF. DNA of the CDR3: TGTGCCAGCAGCTTAGGATTGAGGGGGGGCCGCAATGAGCAGTTCTTC. The entire variable domain, with the rest obtained from reference TRBV11-3 and TRBJ2-1, is as follows: EAGVVQSPRYKIIEKKQPVAFWCNPISGHNTLYWYLQNLGQGPELLIRYENEEAVDDSQLPKDRFSAERLKGVDSTLKIQPAELGDSAVYLCASSLGLRGGRNEQFFGPGTRLTVL.

The V gene is TRBV7-3, the J gene TRBJ2-3; 11 bases are shared with TRBD1. Germline values: CDR1 SGHTA, CDR2 FQGTGA. There are 14 residues in the CDR3. J lost 6 bases, V lost 10 bases, and 9 bases had no gene match. This CDR3 is CAKNSDRGLDTQYF. CDR3 in DNA: TGTGCCAAAAACTCGGACAGGGGGCTTGATACGCAGTATTTT.

V and J are TRBV7-9 and TRBJ2-7, with TRBD1 identical over 9 bases. CDR1 SEHNR and CDR2 FQNEAQ come from the germline V gene (reference sequence). The CDR3 length is 12 residues. V shed 3 bases and J 6 bases; nucleotides not matched to a gene: 0. The CDR3 DNA reads TGTGCCAGCAGCTTGGACAGGGGCGAGCAGTACTTC. Translating gives CASSLDRGEQYF.

This clone was observed once. CDR3 amino acids: CASSFGTSGYNEQFF. The CDR3 DNA follows: TGTGCCAGCAGTTTCGGGACTAGCGGATACAATGAGCAGTTCTTC. This chain joins TRBV27 and TRBJ2-1, with 11 nucleotides matching TRBD2. The CDR3 spans 15 residues. CDR1 MNHEY and CDR2 SMNVEV come from the germline V gene (reference sequence). J gave up 4 bases and V 3 bases, and 2 bases lay outside the gene matches.

This chain joins TRBV9 and TRBJ2-4; no reliable D call. The V gene's germline CDR1 is SGDLS and CDR2 YYNGEE. Trimming cost V 4 bases and J 3 bases, with 14 bases left between them. The CDR3 contains 15 residues. CDR3 sequence (DNA): TGTGCCAGCAGCTCCAGAGGTTACGGCAAAAACATTCAGTACTTC. As protein: CASSSRGYGKNIQYF.